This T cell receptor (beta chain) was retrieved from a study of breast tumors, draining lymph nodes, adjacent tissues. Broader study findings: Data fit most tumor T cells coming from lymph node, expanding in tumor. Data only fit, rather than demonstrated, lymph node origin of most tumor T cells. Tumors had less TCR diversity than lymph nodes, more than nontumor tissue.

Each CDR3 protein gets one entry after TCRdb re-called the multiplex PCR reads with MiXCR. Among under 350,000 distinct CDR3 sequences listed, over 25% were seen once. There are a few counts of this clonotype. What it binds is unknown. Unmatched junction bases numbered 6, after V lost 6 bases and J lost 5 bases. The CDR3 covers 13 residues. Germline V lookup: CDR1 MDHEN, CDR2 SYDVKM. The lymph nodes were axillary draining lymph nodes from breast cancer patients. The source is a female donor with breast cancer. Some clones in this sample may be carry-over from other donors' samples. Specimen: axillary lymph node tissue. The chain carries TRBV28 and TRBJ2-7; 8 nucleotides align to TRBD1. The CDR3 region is CASSLTGVHEQYF. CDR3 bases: TGTGCCAGCAGCCTGACAGGGGTACACGAGCAGTACTTC. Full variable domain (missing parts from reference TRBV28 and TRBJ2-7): DVKVTQSSRYLVKRTGEKVFLECVQDMDHENMFWYRQDPGLGLRLIYFSYDVKMKEKGDIPEGYSVSREKKERFSLILESASTNQTSMYLCASSLTGVHEQYFGPGTRLTVT.